The present entry profiles one T cell receptor beta chain with its context. Its specificity is unknown. Constant-segment-primed 5'RACE gave TCR alpha and TCR beta cDNA libraries with sample barcodes and UMIs. TCRdb reprocessed the 5' RACE reads with MiXCR, giving one entry per CDR3 protein. The sample consists of 550,000 to 600,000 distinct CDR3 sequences, around 16% of them appearing once. V dropped 4 bases and J dropped 1 base, with 17 bases sitting between them. The germline gives CDR1 SGHDN, CDR2 FVKESK. The CDR3 runs to 17 residues. The sample originates from a study of T-cell memory formation after mild COVID-19. The study, taken as a whole, reports: Clones that got smaller from day 15 to 85 had even CD4/CD8, while clones growing later tipped toward CD4+. Detection of some responders pre-infection suggested pre-existing cross-reactive memory T cells participated.

The sequence derives from an adult woman who had mild COVID-19 (a few samples of this study predate the infection). Cell type and time point are not known. The sample was PBMCs or a T cell subset sorted from them (not recorded which). The chain carries TRBV14 and TRBJ2-1; D may be TRBD2 (5 bases). This chain's CDR3 is CASSPGVGRGSYNEQFF. CDR3 nucleotides: TGTGCCAGCAGCCCAGGTGTGGGGAGAGGGTCCTACAATGAGCAGTTCTTC.